Reported below is one TCR beta chain. This sample was included in a study of cytomegalovirus exposure and HLA in healthy donors. Measured with immunoSEQ multiplex PCR; TCRdb has only the in-frame clones, and not every one. This sample has fewer than 400,000 clones, with around 86% found just once. CDR1 and CDR2 (germline): LGHNA, YNFKEQ. The V gene lost 1 base and the J gene lost 3 bases, with 15 bases spanning the gap. The length of the CDR3 is 16 residues. The specimen was PBMCs. The TCR was taken from a woman younger than 30 in good health and CMV-seronegative. The genes are TRBV4-2 and TRBJ1-2; no definite D call. The CDR3 region is CASSQGRGVADYGYTF. In DNA, the CDR3 is TGTGCCAGCAGCCAAGGACGTGGAGTAGCTGACTATGGCTACACCTTC.